The next 18 T cell receptor beta chains were all read from a single sample in a study of T cell clones after liver transplantation. Profiling relied on immunoSEQ multiplex PCR, and the TCRdb table lists in-frame clones only, not all of them. The sample includes nearly 15,000 clones, approximately 81% of them seen just once. This material consisted of CD8+ T cells from blood, taken approximately 43 months after liver transplant. The receptors shown here come from a human patient who received a liver transplant. The graft donor may be the source of some T cells.

The chain carries TRBV27 and TRBJ1-5, with a possible D match to TRBD1 (6 bases). Trimming cost V 2 bases and J 7 bases, with 9 bases left between them. CDR3 size: 13 residues. The germline V gene has CDR1 MNHEY and CDR2 SMNVEV (reference sequence). CDR3 in DNA: TGTGCCAGCAGTTTACTTACAGGGCAGCCCCAGCATTTT. Translation: CASSLLTGQPQHF.

This chain connects TRBV27 to TRBJ2-1; the D gene is possibly TRBD2 (6 bases). Germline CDR1 MNHEY, CDR2 SMNVEV (reference sequence). V dropped 0 bases and J dropped 5 bases, with 11 bases sitting between them. The CDR3 has 15 amino acids. The CDR3 nucleotides read TGTGCCAGCAGTTTATCGGCCTGGGAGGACAATGAGCAGTTCTTC. Amino acids: CASSLSAWEDNEQFF.

A single count supports this clone. The V gene is TRBV27, the J gene TRBJ2-5, with D perhaps assigned TRBD1 or TRBD2 (5 bases each). Germline V CDR1 and CDR2: MNHEY, SMNVEV (reference sequence). This CDR3 contains 13 residues. The V end was cut by 2 bases, the J end by 2 bases, with 6 bases between. CDR3 in DNA: TGTGCCAGCAGTTTAGGGACGCAAGAGACCCAGTACTTC. Translation: CASSLGTQETQYF.

This chain uses TRBV9 with TRBJ2-3; 8 nucleotides agree with TRBD2. CDR1 SGDLS and CDR2 YYNGEE come from the germline V gene. The CDR3 length is 15 residues. V gave up 1 base and J gave up 3 bases; unmatched junction bases: 4. Here the CDR3 DNA reads TGTGCCAGCAGCGTATCGGCTAGCGGGACAGATACGCAGTATTTT. Protein sequence: CASSVSASGTDTQYF.

J is TRBJ1-1 and V is TRBV30, with D unresolved. The CDR3 consists of 16 residues. Trimming removed 1 base from V and 5 bases from J, with 20 bases in between. The germline gives CDR1 GTSNPN, CDR2 SVGIG (reference sequence). The CDR3 sequence: CAWSEFGVSGRTEAFF. CDR3 bases: TGTGCCTGGAGTGAGTTTGGTGTATCCGGACGAACTGAAGCTTTCTTT.

The J gene is TRBJ2-1, the V gene TRBV7-8, with 9 bases fitting TRBD2. V shed 1 base, J shed 5 bases, and the junction held 3 bases outside the gene matches. This CDR3 spans 15 amino acids. The germline V gene has CDR1 SGHVS and CDR2 FQNEAQ. The CDR3 bases are TGTGCCAGCAGCTTAGTAGCGGGGGATCACAATGAGCAGTTCTTC. This codes for CASSLVAGDHNEQFF.

V is TRBV5-6 and J is TRBJ2-5, with TRBD1 as a possible D gene (5 bases). Trimming pared 0 bases from V and 1 base from J, leaving 10 bases between. The CDR3 totals 15 residues. Germline loops: CDR1 SGHDT, CDR2 YYEEEE. This CDR3 reads CASSLGRGTQETQYF. The CDR3 DNA sequence: TGTGCCAGCAGCTTGGGAAGGGGCACCCAAGAGACCCAGTACTTC.

The V gene is TRBV5-4, the J gene TRBJ1-1; a possible D gene is TRBD1 (5 bases). Germline loops: CDR1 SGHNT, CDR2 YYREEE (reference sequence). This CDR3 spans 15 amino acids. With 0 bases removed from V and 3 bases from J, the gap between germline ends came to 12 bases. The CDR3, as DNA: TGTGCCAGCAGCTTGGGGCAGGGATGGGACACTGAAGCTTTCTTT. This gives the protein CASSLGQGWDTEAFF.

The chain uses TRBV6-1 and TRBJ2-1, with unresolved D. There are 14 residues in the CDR3. V shed 5 bases and J shed 0 bases, with 8 bases lying between them. CDR1 is MNHNS and CDR2 is SASEGT in the germline V gene. CDR3 protein: CASSWDSSYNEQFF. CDR3 nucleotide sequence: TGTGCCAGCAGTTGGGATAGCTCCTACAATGAGCAGTTCTTC.

CDR3 protein: CASSDSGMGVTGELFF. CDR3 sequence (DNA): TGTGCCAGCAGTGACTCTGGGATGGGGGTCACCGGGGAGCTGTTTTTT. The rearrangement uses TRBV6-4 and TRBJ2-2; D possibly uses TRBD1 or TRBD2 (5 bases each). The CDR3 runs to 16 residues. CDR1 is MRHNA and CDR2 is SNTAGT in the germline V gene. Trimming cost V 0 bases and J 4 bases, with 12 bases left between them.

The count of this clone is one. The J gene is TRBJ2-1, the V gene TRBV20-1; perhaps TRBD1 as D (5 bases). CDR1 DFQATT and CDR2 SNEGSKA come from the germline V gene (reference sequence). The length of the CDR3 is 11 residues. V lost 2 bases to trimming and J lost 10 bases, with 9 bases between them. CDR3 coding DNA: TGCAGTGCTAGAAGACAGACCGAGCAGTTCTTC. It encodes CSARRQTEQFF.

This chain joins TRBV4-1 and TRBJ1-5, with TRBD1 identical over 9 bases. After removal of 2 bases from V and 6 bases from J, the junction contained 5 bases not matched to a gene. This CDR3 spans 15 amino acids. From germline, CDR1 is MGHRA and CDR2 YSYEKL. The CDR3: CASSQQGQGSQPQHF. DNA of the CDR3: TGCGCCAGCAGCCAACAAGGACAGGGGAGTCAGCCCCAGCATTTT.

This chain connects TRBV7-3 to TRBJ1-1; tentative D call: TRBD1 (5 bases). The CDR3 is made up of 13 amino acids. Germline lookup yields CDR1 SGHTA and CDR2 FQGTGA. Trimming left V 5 bases short and J 0 bases short, with 7 bases between. The DNA of the CDR3 is TGTGCCAGCAGCCCAGGGATGAACACTGAAGCTTTCTTT. Its translation is CASSPGMNTEAFF.

J is TRBJ1-3 and V is TRBV6-1, with 7 positions matching TRBD1. V shed 4 bases and J 0 bases; nucleotides not matched to a gene: 12. CDR1 and CDR2 (germline): MNHNS, SASEGT. The CDR3 runs to 18 residues. The CDR3 DNA sequence: TGTGCCAGCAGTGGACAGGGAGCTACTCTTTTCTCTGGAAACACCATATATTTT. Encoded protein: CASSGQGATLFSGNTIYF.

V and J are TRBV4-3 and TRBJ1-2; no reliable D call. The CDR3 consists of 14 residues. Per the germline V gene, CDR1 is LGHNA and CDR2 is YSLEER. Trimming left V 4 bases short and J 1 base short, with 10 bases between. CDR3 protein: CASSPSGSNYGYTF. Here the CDR3 DNA reads TGCGCCAGCAGCCCATCGGGAAGTAACTATGGCTACACCTTC.

The V call is TRBV7-3, the J call TRBJ2-1; a weak D match, TRBD2 (6 bases). V lost 5 bases, J lost 0 bases, and 11 bases lay in between. The germline gives CDR1 SGHTA, CDR2 FQGTGA. This CDR3 has 15 amino acids. In DNA form, the CDR3 reads TGTGCCAGCAGCCAAGCGGGCAACTCCTACAATGAGCAGTTCTTC. Translating gives CASSQAGNSYNEQFF.

This chain links TRBV7-8 with TRBJ1-1, with no clear D. CDR3 length: 13 amino acids. V lost 1 base and J 8 bases, leaving 11 bases between the germline ends. CDR1 and CDR2 from the germline V gene are SGHVS and FQNEAQ. CDR3 coding DNA: TGTGCCAGCAGCTTAGTGTCTCCACGGGAAGCTTTCTTT. It specifies CASSLVSPREAFF.

This rearrangement joins TRBV9 to TRBJ1-2; D is uncertain. The ends were cut back, 4 bases at V and 0 bases at J, with 13 bases in the middle. The CDR3 spans 15 residues. Germline values: CDR1 SGDLS, CDR2 YYNGEE. The CDR3 DNA is TGTGCCAGCAGCCCCCGGTCTCTAGCTAACTATGGCTACACCTTC. As protein: CASSPRSLANYGYTF.